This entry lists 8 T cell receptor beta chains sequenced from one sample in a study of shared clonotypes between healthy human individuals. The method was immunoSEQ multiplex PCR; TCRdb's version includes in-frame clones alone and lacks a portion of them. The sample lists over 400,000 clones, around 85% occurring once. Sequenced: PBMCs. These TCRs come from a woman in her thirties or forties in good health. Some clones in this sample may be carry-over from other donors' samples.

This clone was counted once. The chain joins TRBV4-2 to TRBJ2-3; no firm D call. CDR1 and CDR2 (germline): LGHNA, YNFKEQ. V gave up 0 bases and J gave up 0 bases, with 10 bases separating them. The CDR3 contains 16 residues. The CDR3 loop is CASSQDATHSTDTQYF. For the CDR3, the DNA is TGTGCCAGCAGCCAAGATGCGACGCACAGCACAGATACGCAGTATTTT.

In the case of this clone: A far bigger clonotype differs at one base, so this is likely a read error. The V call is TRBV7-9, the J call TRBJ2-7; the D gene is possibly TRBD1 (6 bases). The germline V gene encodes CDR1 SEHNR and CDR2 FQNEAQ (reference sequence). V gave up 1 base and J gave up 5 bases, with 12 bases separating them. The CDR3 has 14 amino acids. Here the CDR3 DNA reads TGTGCCAGCAGCTTAGGCAGACAGGCGGACGAGCAGTACTTC. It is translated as CASSLGRQADEQYF.

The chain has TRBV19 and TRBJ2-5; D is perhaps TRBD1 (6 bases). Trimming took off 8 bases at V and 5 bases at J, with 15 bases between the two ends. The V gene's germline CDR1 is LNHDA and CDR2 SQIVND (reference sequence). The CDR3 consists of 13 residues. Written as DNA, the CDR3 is TGTGCCAGTCGCGGCAGGGGCAAGGAGACCCAGTACTTC. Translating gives CASRGRGKETQYF.

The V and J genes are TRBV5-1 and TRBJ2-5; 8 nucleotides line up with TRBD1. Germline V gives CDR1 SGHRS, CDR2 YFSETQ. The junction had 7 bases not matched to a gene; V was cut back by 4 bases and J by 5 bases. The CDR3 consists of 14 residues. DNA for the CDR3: TGCGCCAGCAGCACCGGACAGGGTGGGGAGACCCAGTACTTC. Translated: CASSTGQGGETQYF.

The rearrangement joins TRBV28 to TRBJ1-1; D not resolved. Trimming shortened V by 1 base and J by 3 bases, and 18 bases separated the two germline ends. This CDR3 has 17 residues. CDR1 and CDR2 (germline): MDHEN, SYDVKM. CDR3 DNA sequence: TGTGCCAGCAGTTTATCCCCTTTCTTCAATGGCGACACTGAAGCTTTCTTT. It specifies CASSLSPFFNGDTEAFF. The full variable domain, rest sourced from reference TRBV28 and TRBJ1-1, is DVKVTQSSRYLVKRTGEKVFLECVQDMDHENMFWYRQDPGLGLRLIYFSYDVKMKEKGDIPEGYSVSREKKERFSLILESASTNQTSMYLCASSLSPFFNGDTEAFFGQGTRLTVV.

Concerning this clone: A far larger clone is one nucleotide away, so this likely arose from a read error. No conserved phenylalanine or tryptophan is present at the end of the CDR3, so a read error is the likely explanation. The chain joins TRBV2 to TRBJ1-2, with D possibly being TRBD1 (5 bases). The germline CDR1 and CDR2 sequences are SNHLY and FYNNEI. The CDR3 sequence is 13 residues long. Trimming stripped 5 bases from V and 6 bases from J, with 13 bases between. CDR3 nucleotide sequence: TGTGCCAGCAGTCCGACTGGGACGGATGGCTACACCCTC. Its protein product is CASSPTGTDGYTL.

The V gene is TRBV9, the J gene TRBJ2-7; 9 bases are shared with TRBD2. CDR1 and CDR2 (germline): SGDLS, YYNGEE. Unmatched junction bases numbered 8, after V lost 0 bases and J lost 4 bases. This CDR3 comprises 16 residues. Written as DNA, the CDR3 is TGTGCCAGCAGCGTAGGTGGGGCTAGCGGGATTTACGAGCAGTACTTC. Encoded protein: CASSVGGASGIYEQYF.

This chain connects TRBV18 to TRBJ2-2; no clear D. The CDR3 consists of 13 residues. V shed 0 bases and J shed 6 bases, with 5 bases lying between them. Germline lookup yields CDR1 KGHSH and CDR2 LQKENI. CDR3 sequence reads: CASSPPNAGELFF. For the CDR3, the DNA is TGTGCCAGCTCACCACCTAACGCCGGGGAGCTGTTTTTT.